Detailed here is one T cell receptor (beta chain). The antigen is not known. The source of the sample is a study of OX40 agonist ivuxolimab in advanced cancers. Overall study results and limits: Among T cells, CD8+ cells averaged more expanded clones than CD4+ cells.

CDR3 length: 16 residues. Trimming shortened V by 2 bases and J by 7 bases, and 18 bases separated the two germline ends. Germline values: CDR1 MRHNA, CDR2 SNTAGT. A history of autoimmune disease or systemic immunosuppression excluded patients. The table came from immunoSEQ multiplex PCR; TCRdb's copy has only in-frame clones and leaves some out. The sample lists 53,000 or so clones, 84% seen once, with under 5.5% in the top ten. This sample comprised CD4+ or CD8+ T cells sorted from blood, obtained in a trial of the OX40 agonist ivuxolimab. The TCR originated in an adult with an advanced solid tumor such as melanoma, head and neck, liver or kidney cancer. The V call is TRBV6-4, the J call TRBJ2-1; no firm D call. The CDR3 spells CASSDIGTALRNEQFF. DNA for the CDR3: TGTGCCAGCAGTGACATTGGTACAGCCTTACGGAATGAGCAGTTCTTC.